This TCR beta chain appears in the sequencing data of a study of T cells after yellow fever vaccination. Universal primer sites and UMIs were introduced during 5'RACE template-switching synthesis of TCR cDNA. Each CDR3 protein gets one entry after TCRdb re-called the 5' RACE reads with MiXCR. This table has 400,000 or so distinct CDR3 sequences, 6.2% appearing once. The germline CDR1 and CDR2 sequences are SGHTA and FQGNSA. This CDR3 contains 11 residues. Trimming removed 5 bases at V and 3 bases at J, with 5 bases between. This clonotype was seen many times. The sequence was collected from a man younger than 40 who received the YFV17D yellow fever vaccine. The starting material was PBMCs, obtained 5 days after the yellow fever booster vaccination. The chain joins TRBV7-2 to TRBJ2-7; D gene unclear. The chain's CDR3 is CASSPDYEQYF. For the CDR3, the DNA is TGTGCCAGCAGCCCTGACTACGAGCAGTACTTC.